The source of this T cell receptor (beta chain) is a study of somatic mutations in cytotoxic T cells in rheumatoid arthritis. General study findings and limits: Measurement of CD8+ T-cell clonality revealed no significant difference between rheumatoid arthritis patients and age-matched healthy controls.

The protocol was immunoSEQ multiplex PCR, while the TCRdb copy is restricted to in-frame clones and leaves out a portion. The sample has roughly 14,000 clones, roughly 80% seen once. Comments on this clone: Its target is not known.

This CDR3 is built from 15 residues. Trimming shortened V by 4 bases and J by 4 bases, and 11 bases separated the two germline ends. Germline V gives CDR1 MNHNS, CDR2 SASEGT. Flow cytometry was used to check the purity of CD4+ and CD8+ cells, which had been isolated by positive magnetic bead selection. Sequenced input: CD8+ T cells sorted from blood. The chain couples TRBV6-1 to TRBJ2-6, with D hard to call. This clonotype was sampled from an adult with rheumatoid arthritis. In nucleotides, the CDR3 is TGTGCCAGCAGTGCGAAAGTTGAGGGGGCCAACGTCCTGACTTTC. Translation: CASSAKVEGANVLTF.